The entry that follows covers one T cell receptor beta chain sequence. The antigen remains undetermined. The sample comes from a study of cytomegalovirus exposure and HLA in healthy donors. Whole-study context: Per a later analysis, the approximately 690 first-cohort and more than 100 validation repertoires shared one platform. Study-wide results and limits: Subsequent analysis found a tendency for first-cohort TCR clusters to co-occur within the 120 or so validation repertoires. Reports showed the classifier diagnosing cytomegalovirus status with high specificity and sensitivity. The study designated over 150 TCR beta chains cytomegalovirus-associated.

Germline V gene lookup returns CDR1 SEHNR and CDR2 FQNEAQ (reference sequence). CDR3 length: 18 residues. V gave up 1 base and J gave up 2 bases, with 21 bases separating them. TCRdb keeps only in-frame clones here, not all; method: immunoSEQ multiplex PCR. The sample includes 240,000 or so clones, about 90% seen only once; the top ten take less than 1.5%. The sequenced sample consisted of PBMCs. The genes are TRBV7-9 and TRBJ2-7; D remains unclear. This TCR was sampled from a woman younger than 45 in good health and CMV-seropositive. For the CDR3, the DNA is TGTGCCAGCAGCTTAGTTAACAGTTGGCAGGCCAAACCCTACGAGCAGTACTTC. Its protein product is CASSLVNSWQAKPYEQYF.